This record looks at one T cell receptor beta chain sequence and its context. Ten or more counts support this clonotype. Its target antigen remains unknown. Base qualities are not provided; no much larger clone lies one nucleotide away. The TCR beta CDR3 regions were amplified from the RNA transcripts. The first round of RT-PCR for the TCR CDR3 was performed with the HTBI primer set and the Qiagen OneStep RT-PCR kit. Libraries were constructed in a second round of multiplex PCR, after which size selection and purification were performed. Sequencing of the libraries was done on an Illumina HiSeq2000 using paired-end 100 bp reads. As for how the authors treated the data: SOAPnuke was used to process the raw data, throwing out any read that contained adapters or uncalled bases, had a mean Phred below 15, or lacked an exact constant-primer or identifier match. COPE v1.2.5 was used to merge the high-quality paired reads, and each unique nucleotide sequence was defined as a clonotype. MiTCR v1.1 was used to align clonotypes to the IMGT TRBV, TRBD and TRBJ reference segments. Analysis was restricted to V-J combinations with a frequency above 0.0001, which covered 99% to 99.2% of repertoires. The TCS score was defined as F50 (clonal expansion) divided by E x V (chaos), with BLOSUM62-based TCRdist calculated between CDR3 peptides within each V-J. Welch's t-statistics and random forest reduced some 510 V-J features to 13, which were used in a naive Bayes classifier (R e1071). Using fastp at Q25 and MiXCR, TCRdb reprocessed the public reads and kept productive beta chains. Rows are combined by CDR3 protein, so each entry shows the most common genes and DNA. The V and J calls were not made by the authors but by TCRdb's processing. Within this sample are about 550,000 distinct CDR3 sequences, with around 21% of them counted one time only. The top ten clones comprise about 25% of the sample.

The germline V gene specifies MDHEN as CDR1 and SYDVKM as CDR2. The CDR3, cysteine through phenylalanine, is 17 amino acids long. Left in the record is the CDR3 DNA by itself, 51 bases read in frame from the first base. V has 4 bases trimmed and J has 2 bases trimmed; junction bases matching no gene number 10. This specimen comes from a study of T cells in Graves' hyperthyroidism and ophthalmopathy (dated by TCRdb to about 2019). For context, the study as a whole: Peripheral blood samples were taken at initial diagnosis, before any treatment was given. Following sampling, methimazole starting at 30 mg daily was given to hyperthyroidism patients, and high-dose intravenous methylprednisolone was given to ophthalmopathy patients. In addition, the study compared T-cell repertoires in thyroid tissue and in blood from six Graves' hyperthyroidism patients. The paper reports TCR Vbeta CDR3 sequencing of about 140 peripheral blood samples: approximately 41 ophthalmopathy, roughly 74 hyperthyroidism and approximately 17 progressor patients. To identify distinguishing TCR V-J signatures, a discovery cohort of around 100 patients was used, comprising approximately 40 with Graves' ophthalmopathy and 57 with stable Graves' hyperthyroidism. Prospective prediction of ophthalmopathy was tested in an independent validation cohort of 18 to 20 hyperthyroidism patients and 17 patients who later progressed to ophthalmopathy. The approximately 100 discovery patients were divided at random into training and test sets in a 7:3 ratio. Overall study outcomes, separate from this receptor: Most expanded thyroid clonotypes (frequency above 0.001) were also detected in blood, a finding suggesting that blood repertoires may reflect thyroid immune responses. A 13 V-J signature model separated ophthalmopathy from stable hyperthyroidism, with about 90% sensitivity and around 84% specificity in cross-validation and 80%/75% in testing. Sample size was not statistically predetermined, and blinding of investigators to group allocation was not performed. In validation, the model predicted progression to ophthalmopathy a median of approximately 6.3 months before onset, with about 71% sensitivity and roughly 73% specificity.

Stable Graves' hyperthyroidism was defined as the absence of progression to ophthalmopathy over 18 months of follow-up. The hyperthyroidism patients were between 18 and 65 years old and newly diagnosed, with a disease duration of less than 2 months. Exclusion was applied to patients with uncontrolled infections, other autoimmune diseases, pregnancy or lactation. Diagnoses were established on the basis of clinical symptoms, serum thyroxine and TRAb, thyroid ultrasound, and orbital computed tomography. PBMCs were isolated from 10 ml of fresh peripheral blood by Ficoll-Paque density gradient centrifugation. Trizol reagent was used to extract total RNA, and RNA quality was then checked on an Agilent 2100 Bioanalyzer.

Sequencing was carried out using blood. The receptor was isolated from a man aged 18 to 35 with Graves' hyperthyroidism. The chain joins TRBV28 to TRBJ2-3; a stretch of 9 junction bases matches TRBD2. In nucleotide form, the sequence is TGTGCCAGCAGTTCCTCGGAAGCGGGGGGTGACACAGATACGCAGTATTTT. Translated, this is CASSSSEAGGDTDTQYF.